The sequence of this TCR beta chain was determined in a study of T cells after yellow fever vaccination. Whole-study findings and limits: The booster response re-showed most primary clones: 96% CD4, roughly 91% CD8. Weaker overall, the secondary response nonetheless peaked faster (day 5 versus 15).

A few counts support this clonotype. Its antigen is not known. TCRdb reprocessed the 5' RACE reads via MiXCR and lists one record per CDR3 protein. This table holds about 370,000 distinct CDR3 sequences, 11% found once. The CDR3 sequence is 14 residues long. Germline V gives CDR1 LGHNA, CDR2 YSLEER. V was trimmed by 6 bases and J by 4 bases, leaving 12 bases between them. The V and J genes are TRBV4-3 and TRBJ2-2; D is unclear. The sequencing used PBMCs, collected on the day of the first yellow fever vaccination. The TCR originated in a man in his late teens or twenties who received the YFV17D yellow fever vaccine. The CDR3 DNA reads TGCGCCAGCAGACGGAGCTGGGTCACCGGGGAGCTGTTTTTT. It yields the protein CASRRSWVTGELFF.